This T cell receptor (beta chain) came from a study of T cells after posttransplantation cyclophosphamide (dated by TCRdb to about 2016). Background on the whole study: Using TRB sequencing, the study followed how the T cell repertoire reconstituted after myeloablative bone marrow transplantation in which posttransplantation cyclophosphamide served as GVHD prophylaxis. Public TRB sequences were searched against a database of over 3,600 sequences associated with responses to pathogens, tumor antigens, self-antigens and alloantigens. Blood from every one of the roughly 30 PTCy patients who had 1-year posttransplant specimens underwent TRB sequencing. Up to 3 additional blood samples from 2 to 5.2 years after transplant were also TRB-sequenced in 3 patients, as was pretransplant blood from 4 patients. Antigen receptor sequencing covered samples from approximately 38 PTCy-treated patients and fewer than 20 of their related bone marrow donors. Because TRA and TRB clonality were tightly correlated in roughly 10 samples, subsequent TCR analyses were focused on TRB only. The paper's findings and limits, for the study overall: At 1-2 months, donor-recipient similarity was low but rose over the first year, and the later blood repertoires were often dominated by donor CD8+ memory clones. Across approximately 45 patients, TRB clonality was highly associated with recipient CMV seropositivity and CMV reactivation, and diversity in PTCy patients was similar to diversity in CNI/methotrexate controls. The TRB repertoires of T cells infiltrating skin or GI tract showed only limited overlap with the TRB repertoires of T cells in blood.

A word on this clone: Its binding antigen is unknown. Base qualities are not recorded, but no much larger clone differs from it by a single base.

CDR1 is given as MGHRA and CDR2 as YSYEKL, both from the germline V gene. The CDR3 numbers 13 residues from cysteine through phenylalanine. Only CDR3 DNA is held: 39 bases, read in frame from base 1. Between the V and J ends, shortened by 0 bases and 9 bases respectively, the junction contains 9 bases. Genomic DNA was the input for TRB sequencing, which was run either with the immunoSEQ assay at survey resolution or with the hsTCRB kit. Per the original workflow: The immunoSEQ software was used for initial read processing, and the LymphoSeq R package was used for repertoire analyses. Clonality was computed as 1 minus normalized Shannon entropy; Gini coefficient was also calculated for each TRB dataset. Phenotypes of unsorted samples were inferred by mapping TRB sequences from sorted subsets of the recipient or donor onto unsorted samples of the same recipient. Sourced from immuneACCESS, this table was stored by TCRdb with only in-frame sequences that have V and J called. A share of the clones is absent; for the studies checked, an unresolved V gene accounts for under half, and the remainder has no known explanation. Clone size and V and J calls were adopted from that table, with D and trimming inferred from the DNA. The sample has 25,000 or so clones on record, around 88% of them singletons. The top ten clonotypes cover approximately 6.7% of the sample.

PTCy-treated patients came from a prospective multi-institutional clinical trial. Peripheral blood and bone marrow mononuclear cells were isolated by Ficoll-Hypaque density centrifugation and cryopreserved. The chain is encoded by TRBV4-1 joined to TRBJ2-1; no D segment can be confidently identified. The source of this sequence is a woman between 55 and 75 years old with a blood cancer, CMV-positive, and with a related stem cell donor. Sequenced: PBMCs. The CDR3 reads CASSQDKRVEQFF. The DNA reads TGCGCCAGCAGCCAAGATAAACGGGTTGAGCAGTTCTTC.